Below are 21 T cell receptor beta chains sequenced from a single sample in a study of T cells after yellow fever vaccination. From the 5' RACE reads, TCRdb called clonotypes with MiXCR, one entry per CDR3 protein. The table lists about 550,000 distinct CDR3 sequences, roughly 19% of them singletons. This specimen consisted of PBMCs, obtained 15 days after the yellow fever booster vaccination. These receptors were taken from a man aged 25 to 40 who received the YFV17D yellow fever vaccine.

The chain couples TRBV3-1 to TRBJ2-5; maybe TRBD2 (6 bases). Trimming took 3 bases from V and 2 from J, leaving 10 bases between them. The germline V gene encodes CDR1 LGHDT and CDR2 YNNKEL (reference sequence). This CDR3 is 14 amino acids long. DNA of the CDR3: TGTGCCAGCAGCCAGCACGGGGGTCAAGAGACCCAGTACTTC. Protein: CASSQHGGQETQYF.

This clonotype was seen a few times. The chain combines TRBV7-8 with TRBJ2-2; D is tentatively TRBD1 or TRBD2 (6 bases each). Trimming removed 4 bases at V and 4 bases at J, with 16 bases between. CDR1 is SGHVS and CDR2 is FQNEAQ in the germline V gene. This CDR3 comprises 16 residues. This CDR3 reads CASSSPSGAGTGELFF. In DNA form, the CDR3 reads TGTGCCAGCAGCTCGCCCTCGGGGGCGGGCACCGGGGAGCTGTTTTTT.

The chain links TRBV7-8 to TRBJ2-3, with D perhaps TRBD2 (5 bases). The germline V gene has CDR1 SGHVS and CDR2 FQNEAQ. The length of the CDR3 is 15 residues. Trimming removed 3 bases from V and 2 bases from J, with 12 bases in between. The CDR3 sequence is CASSFLSAATDTQYF. In DNA, the CDR3 is TGTGCCAGCAGCTTTCTTAGCGCAGCCACAGATACGCAGTATTTT.

This rearrangement joins TRBV5-1 to TRBJ2-3; 7 positions agree with TRBD2. The trim removed 0 bases at V and 6 bases at J, leaving 10 bases unmatched. Germline V gives CDR1 SGHRS, CDR2 YFSETQ. The CDR3 consists of 16 residues. CDR3 in DNA: TGCGCCAGCAGCTTGGCCGCAGCGGGGTTCGTGGATACGCAGTATTTT. This gives the protein CASSLAAAGFVDTQYF.

This clonotype appeared a few times. V gene TRBV15 combines with J gene TRBJ2-7; possible D gene TRBD1, 5 bases. The CDR3 covers 13 residues. The V gene's germline CDR1 is LNHNV and CDR2 YYDKDF (reference sequence). Trimming removed 3 bases at V and 0 bases at J, with 6 bases between. In DNA, the CDR3 is TGTGCCACCAGCAGGGACATCTCCTACGAGCAGTACTTC. This gives the protein CATSRDISYEQYF. The variable domain in full, completed from reference TRBV15 and TRBJ2-7, reads DAMVIQNPRYQVTQFGKPVTLSCSQTLNHNVMYWYQQKSSQAPKLLFHYYDKDFNNEADTPDNFQSRRPNTSFCFLDIRSPGLGDTAMYLCATSRDISYEQYFGPGTRLTVT.

This clonotype has a handful of counts. The rearrangement uses TRBV5-1 and TRBJ2-5; 7 bases map to TRBD1. Trimming removed 2 bases from V and 0 bases from J; junction bases left unmatched: 7. The CDR3 contains 16 residues. Germline CDR1 is SGHRS and CDR2 is YFSETQ. The CDR3 protein is CASSFQMGQHQETQYF. The DNA of the CDR3 is TGCGCCAGCAGCTTTCAGATGGGACAGCACCAAGAGACCCAGTACTTC.

This clonotype occurred a few times. The chain is built from TRBV6-5 and TRBJ2-1; the D is unclear. The V gene lost 0 bases and the J gene lost 5 bases, with 8 bases spanning the gap. Looked up from germline, CDR1 is MNHEY and CDR2 is SVGAGI. The CDR3 loop spans 14 amino acids. CDR3 nucleotides: TGTGCCAGCAGTTACTCACCTACGAACAATGAGCAGTTCTTC. Encoded protein: CASSYSPTNNEQFF.

This clonotype has only a few counts. The chain carries TRBV5-5 and TRBJ2-2; 7 positions agree with TRBD2. This CDR3 comprises 18 residues. The J segment lost 3 bases and the V segment lost 3 bases, leaving 14 bases of the junction unmatched. Germline V CDR1 and CDR2: SGHKS, YYEKEE (reference sequence). CDR3 coding DNA: TGTGCCAGCAGCTGGGCGGGCGCGGGAGAGGATCACACCGGGGAGCTGTTTTTT. Translation: CASSWAGAGEDHTGELFF.

The rearrangement joins TRBV30 to TRBJ2-7, with 11 bases identical to TRBD2. The V and J ends lost 0 bases and 5 bases, in that order; junction bases with no gene match: 3. The CDR3 length is 14 residues. Per the germline V gene, CDR1 is GTSNPN and CDR2 is SVGIG (reference sequence). Here the CDR3 reads CAWSVTLAGDEQYF. The CDR3 DNA is TGTGCCTGGAGTGTAACACTAGCGGGAGACGAGCAGTACTTC.

The rearrangement uses TRBV28 and TRBJ2-1, with D unresolved. V was pared by 7 bases and J by 2 bases, with 9 bases between. Germline CDR1 is MDHEN and CDR2 is SYDVKM. The CDR3 consists of 13 residues. CDR3 nucleotide sequence: TGTGCCAGCACTCCAGGAACCTACAATGAGCAGTTCTTC. Amino acids: CASTPGTYNEQFF.

This clonotype showed up just a few times. This chain joins TRBV7-9 and TRBJ2-6; 11 bases are shared with TRBD2. The CDR3 runs 17 residues. Per germline, CDR1 SEHNR and CDR2 FQNEAQ (reference sequence). With V trimmed by 2 bases and J by 2 bases, 2 bases remained unmatched. CDR3 in amino acids: CASSLLAGGPGANVLTF. The DNA of the CDR3 is TGTGCCAGCAGCTTACTAGCGGGAGGCCCTGGGGCCAACGTCCTGACTTTC.

A few counts support this clonotype. The V and J genes are TRBV5-4 and TRBJ2-7; TRBD1 is a possible D gene (6 bases). The germline V gene has CDR1 SGHNT and CDR2 YYREEE (reference sequence). The CDR3 extends over 13 amino acids. V was pared by 3 bases and J by 6 bases, with 13 bases between. The CDR3 spells CASSSNREAEQYF. DNA for the CDR3: TGTGCCAGCAGCTCGAACAGGGAAGCCGAGCAGTACTTC.

The chain carries TRBV5-6 and TRBJ2-5; D is unclear. The ends were cut back, 3 bases at V and 0 bases at J, with 12 bases in the middle. Per germline, CDR1 SGHDT and CDR2 YYEEEE. This CDR3 contains 15 residues. CDR3 in DNA: TGTGCCAGCAGCTGGCGGCCAGCATACCAAGAGACCCAGTACTTC. Residues: CASSWRPAYQETQYF. Combining the CDR3 with reference TRBV5-6 and TRBJ2-5 gives the whole variable domain DAGVTQSPTHLIKTRGQQVTLRCSPKSGHDTVSWYQQALGQGPQFIFQYYEEEERQRGNFPDRFSGHQFPNYSSELNVNALLLGDSALYLCASSWRPAYQETQYFGPGTRLLVL.

This clonotype appeared a few times. The V and J genes are TRBV5-1 and TRBJ2-7; 9 nucleotides agree with TRBD1. Germline V gene lookup returns CDR1 SGHRS and CDR2 YFSETQ. J lost 7 bases, V lost 0 bases, and 8 bases had no gene match. This CDR3 region has 15 residues. The CDR3 protein is CASSLVAGQGLEQYF. In DNA form, the CDR3 reads TGCGCCAGCAGCTTGGTCGCGGGACAGGGTCTGGAGCAGTACTTC. The whole variable domain, remainder taken from reference TRBV5-1 and TRBJ2-7, is KAGVTQTPRYLIKTRGQQVTLSCSPISGHRSVSWYQQTPGQGLQFLFEYFSETQRNKGNFPGRFSGRQFSNSRSEMNVSTLELGDSALYLCASSLVAGQGLEQYFGPGTRLTVT.

This clonotype has just a few counts. The chain combines TRBV7-9 with TRBJ2-5; weak D call: TRBD1 (5 bases). The CDR3 extends over 13 amino acids. Germline V gene sequence: CDR1 SEHNR, CDR2 FQNEAQ (reference sequence). V was cut by 4 bases and J by 3 bases, with 9 bases left in between. The CDR3 bases are TGTGCCAGCAGCTGGGCAGGGAAAGAGACCCAGTACTTC. This encodes CASSWAGKETQYF.

The chain carries TRBV4-3 and TRBJ2-1; D perhaps matches TRBD1 (6 bases). V lost 0 bases, J lost 7 bases, and 10 bases lay in between. CDR1 and CDR2 from the germline V gene are LGHNA and YSLEER. CDR3 length equals 14 residues. The CDR3 loop reads CASSQDGTTNEQFF. In nucleotides, the CDR3 is TGCGCCAGCAGCCAAGATGGGACAACAAATGAGCAGTTCTTC.

In this sample, this clonotype turned up a few times. The V and J genes are TRBV29-1 and TRBJ1-1, with D possibly being TRBD1 (6 bases). The ends were cut back, 6 bases at V and 3 bases at J, with 11 bases in the middle. The CDR3 totals 12 residues. CDR1 is SQVTM and CDR2 is ANQGSEA in the germline V gene. The CDR3 loop reads CSVGRGDTEAFF. In DNA, the CDR3 is TGCAGCGTGGGGAGGGGGGACACTGAAGCTTTCTTT.

V usage is TRBV20-1 and J usage is TRBJ2-7; the D gene is possibly TRBD2 (6 bases). Germline V CDR1 and CDR2: DFQATT, SNEGSKA (reference sequence). V was shortened by 6 bases and J by 2 bases, with 20 bases between the two germline ends. CDR3 length: 15 amino acids. In nucleotides, the CDR3 is TGCAGTGCGAACCCCCGGCGGGACGGTACCTACGAGCAGTACTTC. Translating it yields CSANPRRDGTYEQYF.

The chain is built from TRBV19 and TRBJ2-2, with 12 bases lining up with TRBD1. The junction had 8 bases not matched to a gene; V was cut back by 5 bases and J by 7 bases. The CDR3 consists of 16 residues. Germline V gives CDR1 LNHDA, CDR2 SQIVND (reference sequence). The CDR3 sequence is CASSSEGQGAIGELFF. DNA for the CDR3: TGTGCCAGTAGTTCGGAGGGACAGGGGGCAATCGGGGAGCTGTTTTTT.

The chain combines TRBV7-2 with TRBJ2-7; possibly TRBD1 for D (6 bases). The CDR3 extends over 14 amino acids. CDR1 and CDR2 from the germline V gene are SGHTA and FQGNSA. The ends were cut back, 5 bases at V and 4 bases at J, with 15 bases in the middle. The CDR3 nucleotides are TGTGCCAGCAGCGCCCGGGACACGAGGTACGAGCAGTACTTC. It translates to CASSARDTRYEQYF. Full variable domain (missing parts from reference TRBV7-2 and TRBJ2-7): GAGVSQSPSNKVTEKGKDVELRCDPISGHTALYWYRQSLGQGLEFLIYFQGNSAPDKSGLPSDRFSAERTGGSVSTLTIQRTQQEDSAVYLCASSARDTRYEQYFGPGTRLTVT.

This sequence joins TRBV20-1 and TRBJ2-5; 11 positions match TRBD2. The CDR3 covers 14 residues. The V gene's germline CDR1 is DFQATT and CDR2 SNEGSKA (reference sequence). The J segment lost 4 bases and the V segment lost 6 bases, leaving 7 bases of the junction unmatched. The CDR3 here is CSAAFSGGGETQYF. The CDR3 DNA reads as TGCAGTGCGGCCTTTAGCGGGGGGGGAGAGACCCAGTACTTC.